The 30 T cell receptor beta chains in this list originate from one sample, sequenced in a study of post-analysis software for immune sequencing data. General observations from the study: Controls showed lower frequencies than patients for a handful of TRBV segments, and TRBV5-6, TRBV5-1 and TRBV20-1 were among these.

Carried by the TCR beta cDNA libraries were unique molecular identifiers. TCRdb used MiXCR to reprocess the PCR reads, holding one entry per CDR3 protein. The sample contains around 770,000 distinct CDR3 sequences, about half of which appear only once. Their specific antigens are unknown. The sample consisted of blood. Every receptor here comes from a girl between 10 and 17 years old with multiple sclerosis.

This clonotype was seen a few times. The genes are TRBV7-3 and TRBJ2-3; the D gene is possibly TRBD2 (7 bases). The V gene lost 5 bases and the J gene lost 2 bases, with 14 bases spanning the gap. The CDR3 totals 15 residues. Looked up from germline, CDR1 is SGHTA and CDR2 is FQGTGA. CDR3 amino acids: CASSGQGRVTDTQYF. CDR3 nucleotide sequence: TGTGCCAGCAGCGGGCAGGGGAGGGTCACAGATACGCAGTATTTT.

In its sample, this clonotype was seen a few times. V is TRBV11-1 and J is TRBJ2-1; possible D gene TRBD1, 5 bases. The CDR3 contains 24 residues. CDR1 and CDR2 from the germline V gene are SGHAT and FQDESV (reference sequence). The V end lost 2 bases, the J end lost 4 bases, and 39 bases lay between the germline ends. Here the CDR3 reads CASSLRLLDPPPGHQGKDYNEQFF. Here the CDR3 DNA reads TGTGCCAGCAGCTTAAGGCTGCTGGACCCTCCGCCAGGACACCAGGGAAAGGATTACAATGAGCAGTTCTTC.

This clonotype showed up just once. The chain employs TRBV3-1 and TRBJ1-2, with 9 nucleotides matching TRBD1. CDR1 is LGHDT and CDR2 is YNNKEL in the germline V gene (reference sequence). V was pared by 2 bases and J by 4 bases, with 8 bases of the junction left unmatched. CDR3 length: 16 residues. The CDR3 DNA follows: TGTGCCAGCAGCCAACAAGGGACAGGGTTCTCCTATGGCTACACCTTC. Its translation: CASSQQGTGFSYGYTF.

The rearrangement uses TRBV3-1 and TRBJ1-2; D unclear. Germline V CDR1 and CDR2: LGHDT, YNNKEL (reference sequence). The CDR3 has 16 amino acids. V gave up 1 base and J gave up 0 bases, with 12 bases separating them. The CDR3 reads CASSQGAAIANYGYTF. The CDR3 DNA sequence: TGTGCCAGCAGCCAAGGTGCGGCAATCGCTAACTATGGCTACACCTTC.

The chain combines TRBV30 with TRBJ2-1; D is uncertain. Trimming shortened V by 2 bases and J by 9 bases, and 8 bases separated the two germline ends. CDR1 is GTSNPN and CDR2 is SVGIG in the germline V gene (reference sequence). This CDR3 comprises 11 residues. The DNA for the CDR3 is TGTGCCTGGAGTATATCCCTTGAGCAGTTCTTC. Amino acids: CAWSISLEQFF.

This chain connects TRBV27 to TRBJ2-3; D unresolved. Germline assignment: CDR1 MNHEY and CDR2 SMNVEV (reference sequence). This CDR3 has 14 amino acids. Trimming shortened V by 4 bases and J by 1 base, and 9 bases separated the two germline ends. In DNA form, the CDR3 reads TGTGCCAGCAGTTACAGTTGGGGCACAGATACGCAGTATTTT. Translation: CASSYSWGTDTQYF.

This chain links TRBV29-1 with TRBJ2-3, with D unclear. This CDR3 contains 12 residues. V lost 1 base to trimming and J lost 2 bases, with 4 bases between them. The germline CDR1 and CDR2 sequences are SQVTM and ANQGSEA. CDR3 in amino acids: CSVEATTDTQYF. The DNA of the CDR3 is TGCAGCGTTGAAGCCACCACAGATACGCAGTATTTT.

As for this clonotype: A junction end diverges from the germline sequence, so it may reflect a read error. Here the CDR3 DNA reads TGTGCCAGCAGTTACATCCCATCCGAGCGGTACTTC. Amino acids: CASSYIPSERYF. The chain links TRBV6-2 or TRBV6-3 to TRBJ2-7; D uncertain. Germline loops: CDR1 MNHEY, CDR2 SVGEGT. This CDR3 has 12 residues.

Ten or more counts support this clonotype. The genes are TRBV29-1 and TRBJ2-3, with D hard to call. V was cut by 6 bases and J by 6 bases, with 13 bases left in between. The CDR3 is made up of 12 amino acids. The germline CDR1 and CDR2 sequences are SQVTM and ANQGSEA. In DNA, the CDR3 is TGCAGCGTCGCGGCGCTTAAGGATACGCAGTATTTT. Its protein product is CSVAALKDTQYF.

The V gene is TRBV20-1, the J gene TRBJ2-1; no definite D call. Germline CDR1 DFQATT, CDR2 SNEGSKA (reference sequence). The V and J ends lost 4 bases and 2 bases respectively, with 9 bases between them. This CDR3 is 13 amino acids long. CDR3 amino acids: CSAIKLTYNEQFF. CDR3 nucleotide sequence: TGCAGTGCTATTAAACTCACCTACAATGAGCAGTTCTTC.

The sample holds a few counts of this clonotype. V gene TRBV6-5 combines with J gene TRBJ2-2; 8 bases are shared with TRBD1. The germline gives CDR1 MNHEY, CDR2 SVGAGI. This CDR3 region has 16 residues. V lost 0 bases to trimming and J lost 2 bases; unmatched junction nucleotides: 2. CDR3 nucleotides: TGTGCCAGCAGTTACTCGGGACAGGCCAACACCGGGGAGCTGTTTTTT. It specifies CASSYSGQANTGELFF.

V gene TRBV10-1 combines with J gene TRBJ2-1, with 9 bases that match TRBD2. The CDR3 runs 13 residues. J lost 10 bases, V lost 0 bases, and 1 base had no gene match. CDR1 WNHNN and CDR2 SYGVQD come from the germline V gene (reference sequence). CDR3 coding DNA: TGCGCCAGCAGTGAGTCGACTAGCGGAGAGCAGTTCTTC. This encodes CASSESTSGEQFF.

V usage is TRBV15 and J usage is TRBJ2-1, with 12 nucleotides matching TRBD1. The CDR3 runs to 17 residues. The V gene end was trimmed by 0 bases and the J gene end by 2 bases; junction bases not matched to a gene: 2. Germline V gene sequence: CDR1 LNHNV, CDR2 YYDKDF (reference sequence). This CDR3 is CATSREGTGGAYNEQFF. CDR3 nucleotides: TGTGCCACCAGCAGAGAAGGGACAGGGGGCGCCTACAATGAGCAGTTCTTC.

The chain carries TRBV3-1 and TRBJ1-5, with a tentative D call TRBD1 (5 bases). V was pared by 1 base and J by 7 bases, with 11 bases between. This CDR3 has 14 amino acids. Per the germline V gene, CDR1 is LGHDT and CDR2 is YNNKEL (reference sequence). The CDR3 region is CASSQGQGGQPQHF. CDR3 DNA sequence: TGTGCCAGCAGCCAAGGCCAGGGCGGACAGCCCCAGCATTTT.

V usage is TRBV11-2 and J usage is TRBJ1-1; D gene uncertain. Between the trimmed V and J ends, which lost 0 bases and 0 bases, there was a span of 5 bases. The germline CDR1 and CDR2 sequences are SGHAT and FQNNGV. There are 14 residues in the CDR3. The CDR3 loop reads CASSLDIMNTEAFF. CDR3 nucleotides: TGTGCCAGCAGCTTAGACATAATGAACACTGAAGCTTTCTTT.

This clonotype was seen a few times. The chain has TRBV10-2 and TRBJ1-1; D is undetermined. The CDR3 spans 15 residues. Trimming stripped 6 bases from V and 0 bases from J, with 14 bases between. CDR1 is WSHSY and CDR2 is SAAADI in the germline V gene. This chain's CDR3 is CASRGSQALNTEAFF. The CDR3 nucleotides are TGCGCCAGCAGGGGCAGTCAAGCCTTGAACACTGAAGCTTTCTTT.

CDR3 nucleotides: TGCGCCAGCAGCCACGACCTCTCGTGGGGCAATGAGCAGTTCTTC. It codes for CASSHDLSWGNEQFF. The V gene is TRBV4-3, the J gene TRBJ2-1, with no clear D. The CDR3 consists of 15 residues. CDR1 is LGHNA and CDR2 is YSLEER in the germline V gene. V dropped 3 bases and J dropped 6 bases, with 15 bases sitting between them.

This clonotype was counted between two and nine times. The junction does not match germline at one end; this may be a read error. The chain recombines TRBV20-1 with TRBJ2-7; TRBD1 or TRBD2 may be the D gene (5 bases each). The CDR3 contains 10 residues. Germline values: CDR1 DFQATT, CDR2 SNEGSKA (reference sequence). The CDR3 DNA sequence: TGCAGTGCTGAGGGGCATGAGCAGTGCTTC. Its protein is CSAEGHEQCF.

This clonotype turned up a few times. The gene calls are TRBV7-2 and TRBJ2-4, with 7 bases aligning to TRBD2. The CDR3 runs 15 residues. Germline loops: CDR1 SGHTA, CDR2 FQGNSA. V lost 5 bases and J lost 7; bases outside the gene matches: 11. CDR3 in amino acids: CASSQRGGAQNIQYF. DNA of the CDR3: TGTGCCAGCAGCCAAAGGGGAGGGGCCCAGAACATTCAGTACTTC.

For this clonotype: One end of the junction varies from germline; a read error may be responsible. The rearrangement joins TRBV3-1 to TRBJ2-4; TRBD2 aligns across 8 bases. CDR1 is LGHDT, CDR2 YNNKEL, per germline (reference sequence). The CDR3 extends over 12 amino acids. The CDR3 nucleotides are TGTGCCAGCAGCCAAGGGACTAGCCCGTCTGACTTC. It encodes CASSQGTSPSDF.

The count of this clonotype is one. The J gene is TRBJ1-1, the V gene TRBV28; possibly TRBD1 for D (5 bases). Germline V gene sequence: CDR1 MDHEN, CDR2 SYDVKM. V shed 6 bases and J shed 2 bases, with 16 bases lying between them. The CDR3 extends over 15 amino acids. Written as DNA, the CDR3 is TGTGCCAGCAGCTTGCCCCCCGGGACCAACACTGAAGCTTTCTTT. Amino acid sequence: CASSLPPGTNTEAFF.

The chain combines TRBV4-2 with TRBJ2-7; D call uncertain. Trimming cost V 0 bases and J 4 bases, with 16 bases left between them. The germline V gene encodes CDR1 LGHNA and CDR2 YNFKEQ. This CDR3 comprises 16 residues. CDR3 in amino acids: CASSQESSLAPYEQYF. CDR3 coding DNA: TGTGCCAGCAGCCAAGAATCTTCCCTTGCCCCTTACGAGCAGTACTTC.

This clonotype occurred once. A read error may account for a junction end that differs from germline. V usage is TRBV5-1 and J usage is TRBJ2-1; D call uncertain. Germline CDR1 is SGHRS and CDR2 is YFSETQ. The CDR3 loop spans 11 amino acids. This chain's CDR3 is CASTRYNKQFF. CDR3 nucleotide sequence: TGCGCCAGCACCCGATACAATAAGCAGTTCTTC.

The chain carries TRBV20-1 and TRBJ2-3; no definite D call. The CDR3 is made up of 14 amino acids. Looked up from germline, CDR1 is DFQATT and CDR2 is SNEGSKA (reference sequence). V lost 3 bases and J 1 base, leaving 11 bases between the germline ends. This chain's CDR3 is CSASPPSRTDTQYF. The CDR3 DNA reads TGCAGTGCTAGTCCCCCGTCTCGCACAGATACGCAGTATTTT.

On this clonotype itself: A junction boundary mismatches the germline segment, possibly from a read error. V usage is TRBV30 and J usage is TRBJ1-6; 10 bases line up with TRBD1. Germline assignment: CDR1 GTSNPN and CDR2 SVGIG (reference sequence). The CDR3 runs 13 residues. CDR3 sequence: CAWAGTGDSPRHF. The CDR3 bases are TGTGCCTGGGCCGGGACAGGGGATTCACCCCGCCACTTT.

This chain joins TRBV19 and TRBJ2-3; 8 bases match TRBD2. CDR1 and CDR2 (germline): LNHDA, SQIVND (reference sequence). Germline trimming cut 3 bases from V and 6 bases from J; bases unmatched to any gene: 5. The CDR3 contains 14 residues. The CDR3 spells CASSISGMGDTQYF. In DNA, the CDR3 is TGTGCCAGTAGTATTAGCGGGATGGGGGATACGCAGTATTTT.

This clonotype appeared a few times. The chain employs TRBV10-3 and TRBJ2-3, with a weak D call TRBD2 (5 bases). The CDR3 contains 15 residues. Trimming stripped 5 bases from V and 0 bases from J, with 12 bases between. Per germline, CDR1 ENHRY and CDR2 SYGVKD. CDR3 sequence reads: CAISPGETSTDTQYF. The CDR3 DNA follows: TGTGCCATCAGTCCCGGGGAGACTAGCACAGATACGCAGTATTTT.

The chain couples TRBV10-3 to TRBJ2-3; a possible D gene is TRBD2 (6 bases). Germline V gene data show CDR1 as ENHRY and CDR2 as SYGVKD. The CDR3 consists of 16 residues. V dropped 3 bases and J dropped 2 bases, with 15 bases sitting between them. CDR3 residues: CAISDSSGTFTDTQYF. The CDR3 nucleotides read TGTGCCATCAGTGATAGTAGCGGAACCTTCACAGATACGCAGTATTTT.

The gene calls are TRBV5-1 and TRBJ2-5, with D possibly being TRBD1 (5 bases). CDR1 and CDR2 (germline): SGHRS, YFSETQ. The CDR3 contains 14 residues. Trimming removed 5 bases at V and 0 bases at J, with 11 bases between. CDR3 in DNA: TGCGCCAGCAGTTCAGGGTTCGACCAAGAGACCCAGTACTTC. As protein: CASSSGFDQETQYF.

The chain joins TRBV12-3 or TRBV12-4 to TRBJ2-2; D possibly corresponds to TRBD2 (5 bases). The CDR3 has 13 residues. V lost 6 bases to trimming and J lost 4 bases, with 9 bases between them. CDR3 DNA: TGTGCCAGCAGGCCCACTAGCACCGGGGAGCTGTTTTTT. It translates to CASRPTSTGELFF.